This T cell receptor beta chain was found in a study of cytomegalovirus exposure and HLA in healthy donors. PCR was performed using 60 Vbeta and 13 Jbeta primers. Only in-frame clones appear in the TCRdb table, and some are missing; sequencing was by immunoSEQ multiplex PCR. Here the sample spans roughly 130,000 clones, more than 80% being singletons. This clone was detected only once. The CDR3 is made up of 15 amino acids. V was shortened by 3 bases and J by 2 bases, with 12 bases between the two germline ends. CDR1 is MDHEN and CDR2 is SYDVKM in the germline V gene. The TCR was taken from a woman in her thirties or forties in good health and CMV-seropositive. The gene calls are TRBV28 and TRBJ2-3, with D possibly TRBD1 on 5 matching bases. The material sequenced was PBMCs. The CDR3, as DNA: TGTGCCAGCAGTTTTGGGCAGGACAACACAGATACGCAGTATTTT. Translating gives CASSFGQDNTDTQYF.